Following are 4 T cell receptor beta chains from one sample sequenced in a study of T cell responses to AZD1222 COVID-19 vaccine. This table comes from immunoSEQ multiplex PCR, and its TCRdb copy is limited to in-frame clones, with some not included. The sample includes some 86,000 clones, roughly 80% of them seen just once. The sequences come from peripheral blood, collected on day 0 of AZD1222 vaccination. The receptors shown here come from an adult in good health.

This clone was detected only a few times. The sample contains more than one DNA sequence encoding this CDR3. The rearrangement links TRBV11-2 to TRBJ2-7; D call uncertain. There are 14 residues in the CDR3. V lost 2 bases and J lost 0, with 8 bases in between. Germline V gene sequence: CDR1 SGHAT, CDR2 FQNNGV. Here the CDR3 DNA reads TGTGCCAGCAGCTTATGGGATTCCTCCTACGAGCAGTACTTC. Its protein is CASSLWDSSYEQYF. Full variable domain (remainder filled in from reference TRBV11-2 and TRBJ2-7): EAGVAQSPRYKIIEKRQSVAFWCNPISGHATLYWYQQILGQGPKLLIQFQNNGVVDDSQLPKDRFSAERLKGVDSTLKIQPAKLEDSAVYLCASSLWDSSYEQYFGPGTRLTVT.

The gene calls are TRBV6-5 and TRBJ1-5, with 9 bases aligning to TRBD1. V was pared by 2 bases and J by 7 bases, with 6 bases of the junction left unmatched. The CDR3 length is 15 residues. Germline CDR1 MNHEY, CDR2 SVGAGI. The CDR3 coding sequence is TGTGCCAGCAGTTACGGGACAGGGCAGGGGCAGCCCCAGCATTTT. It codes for CASSYGTGQGQPQHF.

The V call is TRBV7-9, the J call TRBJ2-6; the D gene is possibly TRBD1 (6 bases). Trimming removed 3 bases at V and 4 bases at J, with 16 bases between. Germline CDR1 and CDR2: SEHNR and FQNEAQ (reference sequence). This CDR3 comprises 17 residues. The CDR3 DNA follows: TGTGCCAGCAGCTTCACCTTTACAGGGCGAGGGGCCAACGTCCTGACTTTC. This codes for CASSFTFTGRGANVLTF.

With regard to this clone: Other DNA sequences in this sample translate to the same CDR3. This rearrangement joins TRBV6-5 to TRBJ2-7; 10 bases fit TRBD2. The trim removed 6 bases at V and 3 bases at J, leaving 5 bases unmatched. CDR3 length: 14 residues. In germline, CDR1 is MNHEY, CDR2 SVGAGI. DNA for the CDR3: TGTGCCAGCAGCCGACTAGCGGGTATCTACGAGCAGTACTTC. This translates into CASSRLAGIYEQYF.